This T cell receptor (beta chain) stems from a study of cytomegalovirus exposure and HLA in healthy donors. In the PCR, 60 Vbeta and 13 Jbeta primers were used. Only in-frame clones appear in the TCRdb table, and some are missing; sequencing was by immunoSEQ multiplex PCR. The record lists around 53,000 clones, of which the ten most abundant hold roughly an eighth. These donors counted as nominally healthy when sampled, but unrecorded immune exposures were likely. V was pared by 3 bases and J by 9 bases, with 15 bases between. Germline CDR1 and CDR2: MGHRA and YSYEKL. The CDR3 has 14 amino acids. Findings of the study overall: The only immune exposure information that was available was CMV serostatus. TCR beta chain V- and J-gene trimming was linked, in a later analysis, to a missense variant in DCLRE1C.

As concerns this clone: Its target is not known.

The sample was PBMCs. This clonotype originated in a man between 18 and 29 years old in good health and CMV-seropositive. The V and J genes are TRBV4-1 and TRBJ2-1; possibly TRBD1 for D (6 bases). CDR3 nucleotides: TGCGCCAGCAGCCAGAACAGGGCCCCCGGTGAGCAGTTCTTC. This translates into CASSQNRAPGEQFF.